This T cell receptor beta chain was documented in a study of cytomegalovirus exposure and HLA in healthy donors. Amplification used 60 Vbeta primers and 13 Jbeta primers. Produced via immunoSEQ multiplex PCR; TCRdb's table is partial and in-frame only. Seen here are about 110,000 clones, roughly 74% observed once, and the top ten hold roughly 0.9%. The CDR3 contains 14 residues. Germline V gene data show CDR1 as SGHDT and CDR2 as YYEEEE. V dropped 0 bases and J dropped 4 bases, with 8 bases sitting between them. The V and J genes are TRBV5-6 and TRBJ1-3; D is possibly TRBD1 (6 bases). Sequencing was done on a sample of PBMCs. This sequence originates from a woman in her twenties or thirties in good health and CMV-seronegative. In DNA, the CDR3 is TGTGCCAGCAGCTTGGAAACAGGGGGAAACACCATATATTTT. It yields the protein CASSLETGGNTIYF.